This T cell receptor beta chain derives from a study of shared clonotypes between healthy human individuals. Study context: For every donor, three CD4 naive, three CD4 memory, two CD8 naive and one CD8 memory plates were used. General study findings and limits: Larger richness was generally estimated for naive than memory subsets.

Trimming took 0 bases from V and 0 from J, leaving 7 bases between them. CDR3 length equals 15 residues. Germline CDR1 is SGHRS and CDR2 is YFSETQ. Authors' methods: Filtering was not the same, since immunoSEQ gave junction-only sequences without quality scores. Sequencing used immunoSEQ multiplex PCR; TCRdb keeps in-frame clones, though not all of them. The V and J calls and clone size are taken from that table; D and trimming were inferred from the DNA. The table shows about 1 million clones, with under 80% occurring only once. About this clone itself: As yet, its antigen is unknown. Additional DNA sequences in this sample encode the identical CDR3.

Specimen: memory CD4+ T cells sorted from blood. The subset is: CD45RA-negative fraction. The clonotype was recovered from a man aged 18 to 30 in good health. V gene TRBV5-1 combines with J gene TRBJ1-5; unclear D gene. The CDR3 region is CASSLAGGSNQPQHF. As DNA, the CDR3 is TGCGCCAGCAGCTTGGCGGGAGGTAGCAATCAGCCCCAGCATTTT.